This T cell receptor (beta chain) was retrieved from a study of OX40 agonist ivuxolimab in advanced cancers. Context from the whole study: Ivuxolimab was an agonistic, fully human IgG2 monoclonal antibody directed against OX40 (CD134), a costimulatory receptor. Of the approximately 50 dose-escalation patients, hepatocellular carcinoma was present in about 20, melanoma in approximately 15, renal cell carcinoma in 9 and head and neck cancer in 9. The paper reports the monotherapy dose-escalation portion (N = 52 patients) of the phase I ivuxolimab trial. Partial responses occurred in three dose-escalation patients: two with cutaneous melanoma and one with hepatocellular carcinoma. Prior anti-PD-1, anti-PD-L1 or anti-CTLA-4 therapy was permitted, and checkpoint inhibitors had been received by roughly 42% of dose-escalation patients. The point of sequencing TCRbeta in the periphery was to test whether ivuxolimab changed TCR sequence diversity and drove clonal T-cell expansion. Intravenous ivuxolimab was administered to patients every 2 weeks at six dose levels: 0.01, 0.1, 0.3, 1.5, 3 and 10 mg/kg. A male proportion of roughly 80% and a mean age of around 60 years, ranging from 23 to 79, were recorded for the dose-escalation cohort.

What the research found in general, with its limitations: In the 0.1-3.0 mg/kg groups, partial responders were among the patients with the lowest normalized peripheral clonal expansion, particularly in CD8+ T cells. At doses from 0.1 to 3.0 mg/kg, clonal expansion was seen in both CD4+ and CD8+ blood T cells between baseline and week 6. On average, CD8+ T cells showed more expanded clones than CD4+ T cells after ivuxolimab. Low levels of normalized T-cell clonal expansion were also seen in some nonresponding patients. Which antigens the clonally expanded peripheral T cells were specific for was not determined.

The CDR3 spans 13 residues, from the cysteine through the phenylalanine. The retained sequence is limited to the CDR3, 39 bases, with the frame set at the first base. As encoded in the germline V gene, CDR1 is MGHRA while CDR2 is YSYEKL. Relative to germline, V is 4 bases shorter and J is 5 bases shorter, with 9 bases between their ends. To sequence the TCRbeta CDR3 region, genomic DNA was isolated from the sorted cells. The immunoSEQ Assay was used for sequencing of TCRbeta CDR3 regions. This immuneACCESS table, as held by TCRdb, lists in-frame sequences with V and J called but not all clones. Of the missing ones, under half trace to an unresolved V gene in checked studies; the others have no known cause. The sample table contains about 66,000 clones; only one count was recorded for roughly 85% of them. The ten largest clones capture roughly 4% of the sample. The trial excluded patients who had a history of autoimmune disease or were on systemic immunosuppression. Peripheral blood for TCR sequencing was drawn from every dose cohort at baseline, at cycle 4 day 1 and at cycle 7 day 1. The samples were taken from a phase I, first-in-human, multicenter, open-label dose-escalation trial of ivuxolimab. Adults with locally advanced or metastatic melanoma, renal cell carcinoma, hepatocellular carcinoma or head and neck squamous cell carcinoma were enrolled in the trial. Before TCR sequencing, CD4+ T cells and CD8+ T cells from peripheral blood were sorted into separate populations.

About this clone itself: Its antigen is currently not known. Per-base quality was not reported, and no clone a single base away is much larger than it.

The chain employs TRBV4-1 and TRBJ2-1; a confident D gene designation cannot be given. The specimen comprised CD4+ or CD8+ T cells sorted from blood, sampled in a trial of the OX40 agonist ivuxolimab. The receptor's source is an adult with an advanced solid tumor such as melanoma, head and neck, liver or kidney cancer. Here the CDR3 is given as CASSLGIHNEQFF. The nucleotide sequence is TGCGCCAGCAGCCTTGGGATCCACAATGAGCAGTTCTTC.